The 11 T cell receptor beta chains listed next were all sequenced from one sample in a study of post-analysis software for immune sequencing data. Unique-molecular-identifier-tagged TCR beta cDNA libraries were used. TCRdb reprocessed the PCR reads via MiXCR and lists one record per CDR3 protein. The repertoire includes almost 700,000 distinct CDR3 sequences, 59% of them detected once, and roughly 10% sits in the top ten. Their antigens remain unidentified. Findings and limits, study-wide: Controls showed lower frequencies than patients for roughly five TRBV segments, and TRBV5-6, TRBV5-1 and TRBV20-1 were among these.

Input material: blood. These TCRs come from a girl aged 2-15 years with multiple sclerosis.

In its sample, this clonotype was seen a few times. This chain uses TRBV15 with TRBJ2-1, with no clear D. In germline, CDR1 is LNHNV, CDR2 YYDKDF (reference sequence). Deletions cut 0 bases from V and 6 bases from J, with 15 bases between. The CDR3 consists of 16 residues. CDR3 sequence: CATSRDPLALGNEQFF. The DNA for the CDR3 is TGTGCCACCAGCAGAGATCCCCTCGCCCTGGGCAATGAGCAGTTCTTC.

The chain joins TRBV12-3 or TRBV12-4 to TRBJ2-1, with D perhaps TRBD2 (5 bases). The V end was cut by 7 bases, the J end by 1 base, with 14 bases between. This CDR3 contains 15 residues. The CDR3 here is CASTGGQVSYNEQFF. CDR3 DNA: TGTGCCAGCACCGGCGGGCAGGTGTCCTACAATGAGCAGTTCTTC.

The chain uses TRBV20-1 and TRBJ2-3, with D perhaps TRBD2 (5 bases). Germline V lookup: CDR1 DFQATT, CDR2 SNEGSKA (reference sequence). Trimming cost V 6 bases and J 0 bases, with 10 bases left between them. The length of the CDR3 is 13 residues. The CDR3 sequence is CSAPAESTDTQYF. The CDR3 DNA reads TGCAGTGCCCCAGCGGAAAGCACAGATACGCAGTATTTT.

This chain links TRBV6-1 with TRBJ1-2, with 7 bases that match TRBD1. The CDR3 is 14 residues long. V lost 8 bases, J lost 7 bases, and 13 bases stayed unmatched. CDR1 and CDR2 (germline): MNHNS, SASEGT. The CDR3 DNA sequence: TGTGCCAGCGGACATACAGGGGACGATTTTGGCTACACCTTC. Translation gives CASGHTGDDFGYTF.

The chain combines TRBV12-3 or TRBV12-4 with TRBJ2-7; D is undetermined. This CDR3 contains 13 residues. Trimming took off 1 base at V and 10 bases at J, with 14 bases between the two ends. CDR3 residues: CASSLDETSAQYF. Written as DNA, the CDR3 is TGTGCCAGCAGTTTAGATGAGACTTCAGCCCAGTACTTC.

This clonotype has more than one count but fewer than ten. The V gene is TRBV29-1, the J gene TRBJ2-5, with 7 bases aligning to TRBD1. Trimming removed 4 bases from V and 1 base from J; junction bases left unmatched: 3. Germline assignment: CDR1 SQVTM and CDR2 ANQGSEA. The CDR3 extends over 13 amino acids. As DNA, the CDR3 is TGCAGCGTTGGTAACAGGGGCCAAGAGACCCAGTACTTC. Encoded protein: CSVGNRGQETQYF.

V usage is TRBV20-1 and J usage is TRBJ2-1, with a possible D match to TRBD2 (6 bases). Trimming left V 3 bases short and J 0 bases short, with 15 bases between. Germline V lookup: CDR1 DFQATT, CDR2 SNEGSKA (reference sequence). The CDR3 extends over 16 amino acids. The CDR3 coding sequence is TGCAGTGCTAGTTCTCGGGCGGGGAGCTCCTACAATGAGCAGTTCTTC. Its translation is CSASSRAGSSYNEQFF.

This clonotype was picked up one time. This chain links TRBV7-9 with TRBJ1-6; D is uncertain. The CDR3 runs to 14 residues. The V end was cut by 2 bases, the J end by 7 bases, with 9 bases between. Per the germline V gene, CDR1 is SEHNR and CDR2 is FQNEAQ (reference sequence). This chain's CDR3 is CASSLLGSNSPLHF. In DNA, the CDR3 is TGTGCCAGCAGCTTATTGGGTTCGAATTCACCCCTCCACTTT.

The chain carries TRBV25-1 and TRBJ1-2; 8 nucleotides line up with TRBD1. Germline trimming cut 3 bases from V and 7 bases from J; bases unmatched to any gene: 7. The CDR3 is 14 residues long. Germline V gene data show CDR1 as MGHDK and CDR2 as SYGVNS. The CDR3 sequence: CASSELTGEAGYTF. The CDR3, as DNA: TGTGCCAGCAGTGAGCTGACAGGGGAGGCTGGCTACACCTTC.

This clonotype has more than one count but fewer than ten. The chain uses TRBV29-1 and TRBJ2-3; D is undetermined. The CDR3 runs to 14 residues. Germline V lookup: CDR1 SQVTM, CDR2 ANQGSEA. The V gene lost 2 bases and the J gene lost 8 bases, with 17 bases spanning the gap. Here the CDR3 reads CSVEQYSPAGTQYF. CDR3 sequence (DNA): TGCAGCGTTGAACAGTATTCCCCCGCTGGTACGCAGTATTTT.

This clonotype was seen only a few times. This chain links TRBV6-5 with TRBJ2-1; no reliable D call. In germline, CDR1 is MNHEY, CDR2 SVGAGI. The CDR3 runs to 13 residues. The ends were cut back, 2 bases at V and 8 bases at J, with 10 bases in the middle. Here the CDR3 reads CASSYRALDEQFF. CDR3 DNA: TGTGCCAGCAGTTACAGAGCACTCGATGAGCAGTTCTTC.